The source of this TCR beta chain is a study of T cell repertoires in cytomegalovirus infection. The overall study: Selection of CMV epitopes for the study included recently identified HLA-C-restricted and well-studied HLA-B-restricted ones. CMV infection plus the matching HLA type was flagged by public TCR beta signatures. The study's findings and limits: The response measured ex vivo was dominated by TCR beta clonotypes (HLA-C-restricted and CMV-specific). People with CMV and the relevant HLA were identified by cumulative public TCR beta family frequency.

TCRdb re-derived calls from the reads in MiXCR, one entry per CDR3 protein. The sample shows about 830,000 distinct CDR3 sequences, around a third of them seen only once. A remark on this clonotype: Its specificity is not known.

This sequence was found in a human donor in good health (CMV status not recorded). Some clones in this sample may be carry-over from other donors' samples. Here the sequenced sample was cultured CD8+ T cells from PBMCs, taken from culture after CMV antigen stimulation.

The CDR3 sequence: CASSFELEREAFF. The CDR3 nucleotides are TGTGCCAGCAGCTTCGAATTGGAAAGGGAAGCTTTCTTT. The chain employs TRBV7-9 and TRBJ1-1; the D is unclear. Germline-derived CDR1 and CDR2 are SEHNR and FQNEAQ (reference sequence). Trimming left V 3 bases short and J 8 bases short, with 13 bases between. The CDR3 sequence is 13 residues long.